Below are 4 T cell receptor beta chains sequenced from a single sample in a study of blood T cell repertoires in COVID-19. Generated by immunoSEQ multiplex PCR, the TCRdb table keeps only in-frame clones and is missing some. The top ten clones hold around 20% of a sample with approximately 200,000 clones, less than 85% of them seen once. Input material: PBMCs or T cells enriched from blood (not recorded which). Receptor source: a man in his forties or fifties who had recovered from COVID-19.

This chain connects TRBV19 to TRBJ2-6, with D perhaps TRBD2 (6 bases). V was trimmed by 6 bases and J by 1 base, leaving 7 bases between them. Germline CDR1 and CDR2: LNHDA and SQIVND (reference sequence). The CDR3 runs to 14 residues. CDR3 residues: CASSGTSGANVLTF. In DNA form, the CDR3 reads TGTGCCAGTAGCGGGACTTCTGGGGCCAACGTCCTGACTTTC.

V usage is TRBV19 and J usage is TRBJ1-5, with 10 positions matching TRBD1. CDR1 LNHDA and CDR2 SQIVND come from the germline V gene (reference sequence). The CDR3 extends over 16 amino acids. After removal of 3 bases from V and 5 bases from J, the junction contained 7 bases not matched to a gene. CDR3 sequence: CASSIFGTGVDQPQHF. The DNA for the CDR3 is TGTGCCAGTAGTATTTTCGGGACAGGGGTTGATCAGCCCCAGCATTTT.

The chain is built from TRBV18 and TRBJ1-5; perhaps TRBD1 as D (5 bases). Germline V gene data show CDR1 as KGHSH and CDR2 as LQKENI. The CDR3 is made up of 14 amino acids. Between the trimmed V and J ends, which lost 3 bases and 1 base, there was a span of 7 bases. The CDR3 DNA follows: TGTGCCAGCTCACCGACAGAGAGCAATCAGCCCCAGCATTTT. Its protein product is CASSPTESNQPQHF.

The rearrangement joins TRBV30 to TRBJ1-2, with D possibly TRBD1 on 6 matching bases. Germline V lookup: CDR1 GTSNPN, CDR2 SVGIG (reference sequence). V dropped 3 bases and J dropped 6 bases, with 14 bases sitting between them. The CDR3 runs 13 residues. The CDR3 bases are TGTGCCTGGAGAGGGGGACGGATGCATGGCTACACCTTC. Protein: CAWRGGRMHGYTF.